This note documents a single T cell receptor beta chain sequence. V was shortened by 0 bases and J by 9 bases, with 6 bases between the two germline ends. The germline V gene has CDR1 SGHRS and CDR2 YFSETQ. The CDR3 sequence is 11 residues long. In the study's own analysis: Amplifying reference gene primers gave estimates of nucleated cell counts. Profiling relied on immunoSEQ multiplex PCR, and the TCRdb table lists in-frame clones only, not all of them. That table gives V, J and clone size, and the DNA gave D and trimming. The table lists 25,000 to 35,000 clones, around 80% of them singletons, with 42% in the top ten. This specimen belongs to a study of blood T cell repertoires in COVID-19.

Sequenced material: peripheral blood. The chain has TRBV5-1 and TRBJ1-1; D is unclear. This TCR was recovered from a woman over 75 with acute or convalescent COVID-19. For the CDR3, the DNA is TGCGCCAGCAGCTTGGATACAAAAGCTTTCTTT. Its protein product is CASSLDTKAFF.